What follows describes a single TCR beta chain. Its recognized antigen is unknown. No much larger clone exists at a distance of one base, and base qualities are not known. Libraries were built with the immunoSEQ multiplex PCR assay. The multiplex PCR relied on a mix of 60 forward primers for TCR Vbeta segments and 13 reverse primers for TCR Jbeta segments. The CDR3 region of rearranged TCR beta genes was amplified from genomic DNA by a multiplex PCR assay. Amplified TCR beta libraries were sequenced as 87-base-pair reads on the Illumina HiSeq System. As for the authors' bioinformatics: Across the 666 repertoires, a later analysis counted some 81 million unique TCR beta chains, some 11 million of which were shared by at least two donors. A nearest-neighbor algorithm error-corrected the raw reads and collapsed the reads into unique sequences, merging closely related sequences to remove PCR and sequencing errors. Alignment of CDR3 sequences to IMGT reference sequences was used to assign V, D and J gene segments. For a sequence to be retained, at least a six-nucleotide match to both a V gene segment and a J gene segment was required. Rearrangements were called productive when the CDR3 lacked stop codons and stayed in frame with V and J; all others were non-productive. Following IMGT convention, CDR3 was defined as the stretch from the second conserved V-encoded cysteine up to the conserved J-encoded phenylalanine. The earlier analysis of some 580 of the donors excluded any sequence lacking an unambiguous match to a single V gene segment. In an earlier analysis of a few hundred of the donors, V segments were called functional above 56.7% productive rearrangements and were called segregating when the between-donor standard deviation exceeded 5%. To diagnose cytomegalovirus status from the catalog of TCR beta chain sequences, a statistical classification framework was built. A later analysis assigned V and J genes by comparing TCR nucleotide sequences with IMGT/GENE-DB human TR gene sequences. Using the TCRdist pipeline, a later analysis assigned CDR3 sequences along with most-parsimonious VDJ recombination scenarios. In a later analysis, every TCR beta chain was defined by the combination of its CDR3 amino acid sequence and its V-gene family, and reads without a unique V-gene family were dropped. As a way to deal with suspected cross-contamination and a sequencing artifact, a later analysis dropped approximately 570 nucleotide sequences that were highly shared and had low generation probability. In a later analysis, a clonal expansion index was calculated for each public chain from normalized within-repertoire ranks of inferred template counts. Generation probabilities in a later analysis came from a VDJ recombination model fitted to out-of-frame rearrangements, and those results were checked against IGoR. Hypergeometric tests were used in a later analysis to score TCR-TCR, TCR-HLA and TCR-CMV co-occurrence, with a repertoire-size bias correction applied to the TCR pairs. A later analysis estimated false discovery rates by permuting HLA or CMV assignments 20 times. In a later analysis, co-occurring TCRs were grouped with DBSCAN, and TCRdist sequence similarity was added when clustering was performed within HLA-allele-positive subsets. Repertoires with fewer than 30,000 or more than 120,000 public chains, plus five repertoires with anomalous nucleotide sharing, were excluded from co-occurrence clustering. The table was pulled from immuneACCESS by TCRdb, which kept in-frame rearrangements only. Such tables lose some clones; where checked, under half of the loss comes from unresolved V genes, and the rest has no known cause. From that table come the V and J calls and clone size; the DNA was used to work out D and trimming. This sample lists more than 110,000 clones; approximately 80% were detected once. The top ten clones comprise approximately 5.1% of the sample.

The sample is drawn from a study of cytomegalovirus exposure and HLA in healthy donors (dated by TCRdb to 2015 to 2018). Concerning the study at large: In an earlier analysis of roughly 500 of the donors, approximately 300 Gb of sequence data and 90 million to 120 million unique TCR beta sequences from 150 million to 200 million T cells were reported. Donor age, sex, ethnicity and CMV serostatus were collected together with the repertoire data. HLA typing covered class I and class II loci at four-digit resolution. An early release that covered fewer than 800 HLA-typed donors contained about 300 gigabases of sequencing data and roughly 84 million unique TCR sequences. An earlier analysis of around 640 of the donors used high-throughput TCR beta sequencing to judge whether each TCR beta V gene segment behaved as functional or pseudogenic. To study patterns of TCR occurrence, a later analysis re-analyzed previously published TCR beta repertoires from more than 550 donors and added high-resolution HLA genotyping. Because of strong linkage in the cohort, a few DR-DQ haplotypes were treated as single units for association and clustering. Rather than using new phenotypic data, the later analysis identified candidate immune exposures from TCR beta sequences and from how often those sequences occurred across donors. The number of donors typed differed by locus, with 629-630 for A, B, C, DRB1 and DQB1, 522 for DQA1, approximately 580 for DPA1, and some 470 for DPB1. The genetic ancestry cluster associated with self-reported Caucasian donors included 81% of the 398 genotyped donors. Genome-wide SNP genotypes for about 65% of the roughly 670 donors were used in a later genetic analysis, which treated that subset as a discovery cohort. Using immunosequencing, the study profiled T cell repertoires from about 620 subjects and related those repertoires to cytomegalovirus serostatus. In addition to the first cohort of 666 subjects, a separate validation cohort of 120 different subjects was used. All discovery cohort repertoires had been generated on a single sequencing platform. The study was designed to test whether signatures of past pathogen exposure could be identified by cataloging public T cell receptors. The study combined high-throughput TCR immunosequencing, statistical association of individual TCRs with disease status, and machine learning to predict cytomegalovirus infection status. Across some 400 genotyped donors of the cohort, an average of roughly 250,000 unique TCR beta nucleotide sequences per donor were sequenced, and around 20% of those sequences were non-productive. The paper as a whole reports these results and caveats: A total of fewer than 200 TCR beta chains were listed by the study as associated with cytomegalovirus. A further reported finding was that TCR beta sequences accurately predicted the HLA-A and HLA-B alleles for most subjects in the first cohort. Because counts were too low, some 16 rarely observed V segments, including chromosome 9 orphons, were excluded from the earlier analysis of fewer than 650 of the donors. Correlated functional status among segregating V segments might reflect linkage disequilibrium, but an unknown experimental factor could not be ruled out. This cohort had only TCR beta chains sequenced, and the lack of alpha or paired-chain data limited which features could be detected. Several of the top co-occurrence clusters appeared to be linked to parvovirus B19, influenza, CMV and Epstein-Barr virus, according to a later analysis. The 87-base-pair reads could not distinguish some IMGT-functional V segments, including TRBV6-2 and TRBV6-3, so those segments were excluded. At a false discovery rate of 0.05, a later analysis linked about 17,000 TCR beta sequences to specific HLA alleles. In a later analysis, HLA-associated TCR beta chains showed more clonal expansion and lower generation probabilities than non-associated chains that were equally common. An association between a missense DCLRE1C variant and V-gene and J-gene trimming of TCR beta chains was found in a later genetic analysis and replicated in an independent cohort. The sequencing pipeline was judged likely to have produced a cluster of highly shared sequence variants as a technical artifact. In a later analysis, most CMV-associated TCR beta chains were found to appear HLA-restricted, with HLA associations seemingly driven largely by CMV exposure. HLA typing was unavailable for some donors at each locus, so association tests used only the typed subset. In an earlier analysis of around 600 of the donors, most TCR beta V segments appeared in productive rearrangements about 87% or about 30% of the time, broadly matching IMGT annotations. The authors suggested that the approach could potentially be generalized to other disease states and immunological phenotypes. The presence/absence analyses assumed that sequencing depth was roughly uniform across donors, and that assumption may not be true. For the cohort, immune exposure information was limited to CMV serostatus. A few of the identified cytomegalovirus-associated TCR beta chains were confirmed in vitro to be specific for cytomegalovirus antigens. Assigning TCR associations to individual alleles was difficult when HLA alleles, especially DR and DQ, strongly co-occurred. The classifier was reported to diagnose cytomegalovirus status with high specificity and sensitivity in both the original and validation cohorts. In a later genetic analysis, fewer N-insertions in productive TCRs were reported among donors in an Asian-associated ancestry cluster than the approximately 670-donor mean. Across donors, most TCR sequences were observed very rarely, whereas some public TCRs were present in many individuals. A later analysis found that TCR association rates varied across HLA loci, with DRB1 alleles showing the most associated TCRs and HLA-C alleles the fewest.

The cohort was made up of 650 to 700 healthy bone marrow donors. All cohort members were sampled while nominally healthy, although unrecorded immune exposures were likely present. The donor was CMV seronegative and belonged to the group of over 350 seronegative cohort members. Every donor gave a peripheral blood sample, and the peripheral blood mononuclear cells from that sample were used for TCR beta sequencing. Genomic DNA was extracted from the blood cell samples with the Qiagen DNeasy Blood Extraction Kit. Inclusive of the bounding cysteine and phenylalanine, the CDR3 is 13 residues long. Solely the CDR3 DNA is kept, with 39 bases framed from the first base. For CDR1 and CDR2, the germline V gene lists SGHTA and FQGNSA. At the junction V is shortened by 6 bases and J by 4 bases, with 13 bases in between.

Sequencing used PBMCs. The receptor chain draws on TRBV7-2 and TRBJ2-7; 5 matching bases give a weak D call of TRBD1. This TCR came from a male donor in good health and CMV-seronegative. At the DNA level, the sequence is TGTGCCAGCAGTTCCCCAGGGCGGTACGAGCAGTACTTC. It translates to CASSSPGRYEQYF.